This T cell receptor beta chain comes out of a study of cytomegalovirus exposure and HLA in healthy donors. V gave up 2 bases and J gave up 0 bases, with 8 bases separating them. The CDR3 runs 14 residues. The germline V gene encodes CDR1 GTSNPN and CDR2 SVGIG (reference sequence). This clone came up once. Its antigen remains unidentified. In the PCR, 60 Vbeta and 13 Jbeta primers were used. TCRdb's table, derived via immunoSEQ multiplex PCR, lists solely in-frame clones and lacks some. The sample includes 110,000 to 150,000 clones, about 80% of them seen just once. Study outcomes and limitations: Sequencing artifact likely explains a cluster of highly shared sequence variants.

Sample: PBMCs. This TCR was sampled from a man aged 40-49 years in good health and CMV-seronegative. The gene calls are TRBV30 and TRBJ1-3, with D unresolved. CDR3 sequence: CAWSLEASGNTIYF. The CDR3 DNA is TGTGCCTGGAGTCTCGAGGCCTCTGGAAACACCATATATTTT.